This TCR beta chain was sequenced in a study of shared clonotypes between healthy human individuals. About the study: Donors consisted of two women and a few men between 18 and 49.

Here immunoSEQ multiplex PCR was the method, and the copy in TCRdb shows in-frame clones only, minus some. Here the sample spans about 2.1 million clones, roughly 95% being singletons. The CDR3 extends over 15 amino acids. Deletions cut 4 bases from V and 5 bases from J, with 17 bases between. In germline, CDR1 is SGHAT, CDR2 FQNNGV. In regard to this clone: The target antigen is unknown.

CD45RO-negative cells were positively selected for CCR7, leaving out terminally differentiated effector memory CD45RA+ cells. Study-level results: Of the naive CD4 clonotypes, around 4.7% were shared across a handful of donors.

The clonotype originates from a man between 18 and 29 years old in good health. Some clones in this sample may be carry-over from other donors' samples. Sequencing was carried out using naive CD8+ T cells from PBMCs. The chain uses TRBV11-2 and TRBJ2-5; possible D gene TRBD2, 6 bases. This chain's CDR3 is CASSWVAGFAETQYF. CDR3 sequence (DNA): TGTGCCAGCAGCTGGGTGGCGGGATTTGCGGAGACCCAGTACTTC. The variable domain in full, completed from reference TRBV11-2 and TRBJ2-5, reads EAGVAQSPRYKIIEKRQSVAFWCNPISGHATLYWYQQILGQGPKLLIQFQNNGVVDDSQLPKDRFSAERLKGVDSTLKIQPAKLEDSAVYLCASSWVAGFAETQYFGPGTRLLVL.